This TCR beta chain is drawn from a study of CD8 T cells in Susac syndrome. The RNA, about 0.45 to 1 ug, was put through reverse transcription using random hexamers. MiXCR, applied by TCRdb to the immunoSEQ multiplex PCR reads, yields one record per CDR3 protein. The sample shows 250,000 or so distinct CDR3 sequences, about 94% of them seen only once. CDR1 and CDR2 (germline): MNHEY, SVGAGI. The CDR3 has 15 residues. Deletions cut 4 bases from V and 10 bases from J, with 20 bases between. Sequenced: CD4+ T cells from PBMCs. The clonotype originates from a human donor with multiple sclerosis. The rearrangement links TRBV6-5 to TRBJ2-4; possible D gene TRBD1, 8 bases. The CDR3 is CASSFTGGVTDIQYF. DNA of the CDR3: TGTGCCAGCAGTTTCACAGGGGGGGTGACGGATATTCAGTACTTC.